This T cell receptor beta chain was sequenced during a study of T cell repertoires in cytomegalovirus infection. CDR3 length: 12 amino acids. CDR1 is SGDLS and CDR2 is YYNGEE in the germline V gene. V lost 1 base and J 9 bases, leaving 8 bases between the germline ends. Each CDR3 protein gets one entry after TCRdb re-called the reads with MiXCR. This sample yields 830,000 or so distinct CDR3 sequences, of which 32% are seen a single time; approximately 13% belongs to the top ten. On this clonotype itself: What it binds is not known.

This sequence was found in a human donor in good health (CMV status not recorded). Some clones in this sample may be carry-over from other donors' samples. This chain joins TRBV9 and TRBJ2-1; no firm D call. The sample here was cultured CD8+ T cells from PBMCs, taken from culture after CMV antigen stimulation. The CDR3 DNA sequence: TGTGCCAGCAGCGTATTGGGCGGTGAGCAGTTCTTC. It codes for CASSVLGGEQFF.